This TCR beta chain was recovered during a study of regulatory T cells in long-lasting Graves disease. As to time point: newly diagnosed GD, antithyroid drugs for less than 3 months. Extracted PBMC RNA gave rise to the TCR library. The ends were cut back, 5 bases at V and 10 bases at J, with 6 bases in the middle. Germline V lookup: CDR1 SGHAT, CDR2 FQNNGV. The CDR3 has 10 residues. Sequencing libraries for TCR beta were prepared with iRepertoire HTBI primers and Arm-PCR of CDR3 regions. TCRdb reanalysed the multiplex PCR reads using MiXCR and keeps one entry per CDR3 protein. The table records 450,000 to 600,000 distinct CDR3 sequences, roughly 14% of them present only once. This clonotype was counted at least ten times. These data also featured in a second study, about T cells in Graves' hyperthyroidism and ophthalmopathy. That investigation notes: By a 13 V-J model, ophthalmopathy was set apart from stable hyperthyroidism. A median around six months before onset, the model predicted ophthalmopathy.

The V and J genes are TRBV11-2 and TRBJ2-1, with D tentatively TRBD2 (6 bases). The sequencing here drew on peripheral blood mononuclear cells (PBMCs), taken at new diagnosis, from a patient treated with antithyroid drugs. This receptor was identified in a man in his thirties or forties with Graves disease. CDR3 residues: CASSRGEQFF. CDR3 coding DNA: TGTGCCAGCAGCCGGGGGGAGCAGTTCTTC.